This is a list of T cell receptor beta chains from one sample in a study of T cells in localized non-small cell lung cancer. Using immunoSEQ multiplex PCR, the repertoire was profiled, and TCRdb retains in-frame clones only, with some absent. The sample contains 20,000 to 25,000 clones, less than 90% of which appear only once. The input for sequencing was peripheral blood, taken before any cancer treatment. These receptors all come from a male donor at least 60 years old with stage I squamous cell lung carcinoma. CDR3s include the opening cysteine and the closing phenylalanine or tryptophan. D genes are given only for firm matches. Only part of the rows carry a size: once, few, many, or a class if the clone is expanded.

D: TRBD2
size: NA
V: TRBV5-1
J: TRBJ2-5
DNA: TGCGCCAGCAGCTGGGGCAGCGGGAGAGCCCGAGAGACCCAGTACTTC
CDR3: CASSWGSGRARETQYF

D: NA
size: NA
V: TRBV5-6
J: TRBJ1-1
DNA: TGTGCCAGCAGCTGGGTTTGGCAGGGAGGGACTGAAGCTTTCTTT
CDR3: CASSWVWQGGTEAFF

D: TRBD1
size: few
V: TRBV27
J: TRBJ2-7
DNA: TGTGCCAGCAGTTTATCGGGACAGGGGGCTTCCTACGAGCAGTACTTC
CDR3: CASSLSGQGASYEQYF

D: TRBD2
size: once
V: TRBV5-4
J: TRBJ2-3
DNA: TGTGCCAGCAGCTTTCTTAGCGGGGGCACAGATACGCAGTATTTT
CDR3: CASSFLSGGTDTQYF

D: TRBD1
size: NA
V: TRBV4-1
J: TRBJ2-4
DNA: TGCGCCAGCAGCCAGTTCGGGACAGGGGGACAAAACATTCAGTACTTC
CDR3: CASSQFGTGGQNIQYF

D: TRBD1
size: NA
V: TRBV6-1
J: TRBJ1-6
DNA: TGTGCCAGCAGTGAAGCGCGGGCCAGGGGGAACTCACCCCTCCACTTT
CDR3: CASSEARARGNSPLHF

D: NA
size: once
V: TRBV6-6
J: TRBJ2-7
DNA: TGTGCCAGTATGGACGAGGCCGACTACGAGCAGTACTTC
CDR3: CASMDEADYEQYF

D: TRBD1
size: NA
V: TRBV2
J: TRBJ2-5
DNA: TGTGCCAGCAGCCCGACAGGGCTAGAGACCCAGTACTTC
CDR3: CASSPTGLETQYF

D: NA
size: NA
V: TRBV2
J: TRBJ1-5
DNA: TGTGCCAGCTGTTTGGGGGTCTCGCAGCCCCAGCATTTT
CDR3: CASCLGVSQPQHF

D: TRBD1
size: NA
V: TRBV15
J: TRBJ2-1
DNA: TGTGCCACCAGCAGAGAGACAGGGATCACTGAGCAGTTCTTC
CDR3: CATSRETGITEQFF

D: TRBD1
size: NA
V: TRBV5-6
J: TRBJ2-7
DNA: TGTGCCAGCAGCTTGTGGCAGGGGGCTTTATACGAGCAGTACTTC
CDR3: CASSLWQGALYEQYF

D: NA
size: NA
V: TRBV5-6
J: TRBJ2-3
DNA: TGTGCCAGCAGCTTCCCCCGCACAGATACGCAGTATTTT
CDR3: CASSFPRTDTQYF

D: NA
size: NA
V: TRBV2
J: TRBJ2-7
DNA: TGTGCCAGCAGTCCCGTCAACTACGAGCAGTACTTC
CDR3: CASSPVNYEQYF

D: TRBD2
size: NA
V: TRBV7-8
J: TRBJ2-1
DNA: TGTGCCAGCAGCTTAACAGCGGGACCCCTTGGTGAGCAGTTCTTC
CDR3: CASSLTAGPLGEQFF

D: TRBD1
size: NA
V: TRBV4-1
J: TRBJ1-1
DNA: TGCGCCAGCAGCCGGGGACAGGGGACTGAAGCTTTCTTT
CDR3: CASSRGQGTEAFF

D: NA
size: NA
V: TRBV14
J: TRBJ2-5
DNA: TGTGCCAGCAGCCAAGACCCCGCCGGGACGTTTGGGGGAGAGACCCAGTACTTC
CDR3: CASSQDPAGTFGGETQYF

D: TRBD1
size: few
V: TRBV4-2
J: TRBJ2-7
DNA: TGTGCCAGCAGCCAAGATTGGGACAGGGGGTACAACGAGCAGTACTTC
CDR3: CASSQDWDRGYNEQYF

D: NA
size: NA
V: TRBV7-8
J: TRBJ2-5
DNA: TGTGCCAGCAGCTTCCAAGAGACCCAGTACTTC
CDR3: CASSFQETQYF

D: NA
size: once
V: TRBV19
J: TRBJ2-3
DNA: TGTGCCAGTAGTATGGGGGGTTTCCCGGTCACAGATACGCAGTATTTT
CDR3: CASSMGGFPVTDTQYF

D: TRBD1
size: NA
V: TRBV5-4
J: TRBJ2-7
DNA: TGTGCCAGCAGCTTGGGCGACAGGGGCTCCCAAGGGTACGAGCAGTACTTC
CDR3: CASSLGDRGSQGYEQYF

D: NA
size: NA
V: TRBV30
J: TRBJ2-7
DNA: TGTGCCTGGAGTGTACTTGCGGGTCCTGCCGAGCAGTACTTC
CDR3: CAWSVLAGPAEQYF

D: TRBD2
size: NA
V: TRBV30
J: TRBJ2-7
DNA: TGTGCCTGGAGTGAGGCGGGACTAGCGAGTCCCTACGAGCAGTACTTC
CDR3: CAWSEAGLASPYEQYF

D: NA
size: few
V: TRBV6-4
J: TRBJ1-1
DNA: TGTGCCAGCAGTCTGAATACCGGGGACACTGAAGCTTTCTTT
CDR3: CASSLNTGDTEAFF

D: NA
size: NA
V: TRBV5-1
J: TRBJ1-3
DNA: TGCGCCAGCAGACAGGACGCGAACACCATATATTTT
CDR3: CASRQDANTIYF

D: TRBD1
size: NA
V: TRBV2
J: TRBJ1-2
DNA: TGTGCCAGCAAAGGGACAGGATTCCTCGTTGACTATGGCTACACCTTC
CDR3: CASKGTGFLVDYGYTF

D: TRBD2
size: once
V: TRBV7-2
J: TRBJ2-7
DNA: TGTGCCAGCAGCTTAGAGGCGGGAGCATACGAGCAGTACTTC
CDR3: CASSLEAGAYEQYF

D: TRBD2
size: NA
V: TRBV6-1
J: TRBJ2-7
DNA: TGTGCCAGCACACTAGCGGGGGCCGAGCAGTACTTC
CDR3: CASTLAGAEQYF

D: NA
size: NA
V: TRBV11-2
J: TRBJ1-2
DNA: TGTGCCAGCAGCTTAGTAGGGAGAACTAGTGGCTACACCTTC
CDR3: CASSLVGRTSGYTF

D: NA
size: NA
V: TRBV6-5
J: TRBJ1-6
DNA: TGTGCCAGCAGTTACTCTAACGACAGCCCCTGGGATTCCCTCCACTTT
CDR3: CASSYSNDSPWDSLHF

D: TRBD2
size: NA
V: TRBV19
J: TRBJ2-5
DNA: TGTGCCAGTTCCAAGCGGGGGGGAGAGACCCAGTACTTC
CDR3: CASSKRGGETQYF

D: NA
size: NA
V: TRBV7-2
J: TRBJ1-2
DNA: TGTGCCAGCAGCTGGGGTACCAGGGGCTACACCTTC
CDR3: CASSWGTRGYTF

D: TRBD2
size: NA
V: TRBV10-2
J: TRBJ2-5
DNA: TGCGCCAGCAGTCCGGGACTAGCCAGAGAGACCCAGTACTTC
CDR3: CASSPGLARETQYF

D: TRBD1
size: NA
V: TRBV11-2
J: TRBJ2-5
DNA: TGTGCCAGCAGCTATGACAGGGCACCGGGGGAGACCCAGTACTTC
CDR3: CASSYDRAPGETQYF

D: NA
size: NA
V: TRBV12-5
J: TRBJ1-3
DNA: TGTGCTAGCGGGATCGGGGCGGCCTCTGGAAACACCATATATTTT
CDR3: CASGIGAASGNTIYF

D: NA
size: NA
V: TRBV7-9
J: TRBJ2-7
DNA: TGTGCCAGCAGCTTAGTTAACGCGGGACGACACTCCTACGAGCAGTACTTC
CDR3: CASSLVNAGRHSYEQYF

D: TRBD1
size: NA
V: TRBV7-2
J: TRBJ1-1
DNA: TGTGCCAGCAGCTTAACGGACAGGGGAACCATGAACACTGAAGCTTTCTTT
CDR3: CASSLTDRGTMNTEAFF

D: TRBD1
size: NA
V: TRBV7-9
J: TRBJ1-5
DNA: TGTGCCAGCAGCTCCGGGACAGAGCTTAGTCGTCAGCCCCAGCATTTT
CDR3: CASSSGTELSRQPQHF

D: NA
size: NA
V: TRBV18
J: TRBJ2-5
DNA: TGTGCCAGCTCAGAGAGCTTCCAAGAGACCCAGTACTTC
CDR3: CASSESFQETQYF

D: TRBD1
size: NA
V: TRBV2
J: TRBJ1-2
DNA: TGTGCCAGCACCGGACAGGGCTATGGCTACACCTTC
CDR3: CASTGQGYGYTF

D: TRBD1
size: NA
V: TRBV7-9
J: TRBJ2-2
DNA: TGTGCCAGCAGCTCAAAGAACGGAAGACAGGGGCTAAACACCGGGGAGCTGTTTTTT
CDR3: CASSSKNGRQGLNTGELFF

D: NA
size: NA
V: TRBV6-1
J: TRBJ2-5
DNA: TGTGCCAGCACCGAGTGGGGGCAAGAGACCCAGTACTTC
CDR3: CASTEWGQETQYF

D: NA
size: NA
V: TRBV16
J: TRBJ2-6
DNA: TGTGCCAGCAGCCAATTGGGGCCTTCAAACGTCCTGACTTTC
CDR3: CASSQLGPSNVLTF

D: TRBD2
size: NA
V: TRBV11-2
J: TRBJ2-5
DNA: TGTGCCAGCAGCTCCCAGGGCGGGGGAGTAGAGACCCAGTACTTC
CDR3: CASSSQGGGVETQYF

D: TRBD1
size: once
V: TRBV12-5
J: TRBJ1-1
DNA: TGTGCTAGTGGTTCCGGAGGGACAGTCACTGAAGCTTTCTTT
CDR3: CASGSGGTVTEAFF

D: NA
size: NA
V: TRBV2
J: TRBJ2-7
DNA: TGTGCCAGCAGCGGGTACGAAGGGCAGTACTTC
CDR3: CASSGYEGQYF

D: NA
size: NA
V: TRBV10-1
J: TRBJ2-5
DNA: TGCGCCAGCAGCCCGGCAGGAGGGACCCAGTACTTC
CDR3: CASSPAGGTQYF

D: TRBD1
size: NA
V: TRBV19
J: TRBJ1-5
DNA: TGTGCCAGTAGTGTAGGGGGCTCGGGCGGCAATCAGCCCCAGCATTTT
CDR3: CASSVGGSGGNQPQHF

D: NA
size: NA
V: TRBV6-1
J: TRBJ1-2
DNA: TGTGCCAGCACCTCAGCAAGGGACTCTGGCTACACCTTC
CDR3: CASTSARDSGYTF

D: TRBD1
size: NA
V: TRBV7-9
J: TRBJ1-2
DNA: TGTGCCAGCAGCCCCGGACAGGGCTATGGCTACACCTTC
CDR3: CASSPGQGYGYTF

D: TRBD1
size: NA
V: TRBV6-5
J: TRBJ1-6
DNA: TGTGCCAGCAGAGCGAATAGGGGGCTTAATTCACCCCTCCACTTT
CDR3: CASRANRGLNSPLHF

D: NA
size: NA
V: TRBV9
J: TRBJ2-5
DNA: TGTGCCAGCAGCGTAAGGGCACTAGAGACCCAGTACTTC
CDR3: CASSVRALETQYF

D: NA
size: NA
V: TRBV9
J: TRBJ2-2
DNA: TGTGCCAGCAGCCCCCACGGGCAACAAGTGAACACCGGGGAGCTGTTTTTT
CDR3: CASSPHGQQVNTGELFF

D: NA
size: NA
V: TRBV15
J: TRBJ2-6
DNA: TGTGCCACCAGCAGAGCATTATCTGGGGCCAACGTCCTGACTTTC
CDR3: CATSRALSGANVLTF

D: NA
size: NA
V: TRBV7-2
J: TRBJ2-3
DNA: TGTGCCAGCAGCCTTAGGGGGAACACAGATACGCAGTATTTT
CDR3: CASSLRGNTDTQYF

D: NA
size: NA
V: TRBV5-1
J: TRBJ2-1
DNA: TGCGCCAGCGCCCTGGACTACAATGAGCAGTTCTTC
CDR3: CASALDYNEQFF